This entry concerns a single T cell receptor beta chain. This sample was taken from a study of blood T cell repertoires in COVID-19. Looking at the study overall: Material from acute and convalescent COVID-19 was sourced from the United States, Italy and Spain.

Participant-reported clinical history was the basis for cohort assignment. The table came from immunoSEQ multiplex PCR; TCRdb's copy has only in-frame clones and leaves some out. The sample yields roughly 430,000 clones, about 88% seen once. The material sequenced was PBMCs or T cells enriched from blood (not recorded which). The sequence derives from a woman aged 18 to 35 who had been exposed to COVID-19.

Written as DNA, the CDR3 is TGTGCCACCAGTGCCGGCGGGAGGGCCAGTTACGAGCAGTACTTC. Encoded protein: CATSAGGRASYEQYF. This chain uses TRBV24-1 with TRBJ2-7, with 9 bases that match TRBD2. The germline CDR1 and CDR2 sequences are KGHDR and SFDVKD. The CDR3 contains 15 residues. J gave up 4 bases and V 5 bases, and 8 bases lay outside the gene matches.